This T cell receptor (beta chain) was sequenced for a study of OX40 agonist ivuxolimab in advanced cancers. V was pared by 4 bases and J by 11 bases, with 13 bases of the junction left unmatched. The germline gives CDR1 SGHNT, CDR2 YYREEE (reference sequence). The CDR3 has 15 amino acids. The protocol was immunoSEQ multiplex PCR, while the TCRdb copy is restricted to in-frame clones and leaves out a portion. The table lists fewer than 20,000 clones, about 86% of them singletons. The material sequenced was CD4+ or CD8+ T cells sorted from blood, taken in a trial of the OX40 agonist ivuxolimab. V gene TRBV5-4 combines with J gene TRBJ2-1; 9 nucleotides match TRBD1. This sequence was found in an adult with an advanced solid tumor such as melanoma, head and neck, liver or kidney cancer. DNA of the CDR3: TGTGCCAGCAGCCCCCAGGGGGACAGGGAGGGTAAGCAGTTCTTC. It yields the protein CASSPQGDREGKQFF.